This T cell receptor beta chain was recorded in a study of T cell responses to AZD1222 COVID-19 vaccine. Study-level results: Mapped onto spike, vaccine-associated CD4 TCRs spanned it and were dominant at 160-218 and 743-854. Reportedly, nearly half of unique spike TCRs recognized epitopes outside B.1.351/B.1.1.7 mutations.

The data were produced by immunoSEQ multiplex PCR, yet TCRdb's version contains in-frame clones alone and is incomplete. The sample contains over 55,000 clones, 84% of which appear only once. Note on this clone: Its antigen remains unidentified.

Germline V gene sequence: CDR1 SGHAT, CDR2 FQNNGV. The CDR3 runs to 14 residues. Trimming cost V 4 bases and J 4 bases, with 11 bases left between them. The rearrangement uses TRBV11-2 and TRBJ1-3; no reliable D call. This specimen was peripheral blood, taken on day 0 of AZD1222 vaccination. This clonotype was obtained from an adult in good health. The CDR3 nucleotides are TGTGCCAGCAGCTCCCCGAAGGAAGGAAACACCATATATTTT. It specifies CASSSPKEGNTIYF.